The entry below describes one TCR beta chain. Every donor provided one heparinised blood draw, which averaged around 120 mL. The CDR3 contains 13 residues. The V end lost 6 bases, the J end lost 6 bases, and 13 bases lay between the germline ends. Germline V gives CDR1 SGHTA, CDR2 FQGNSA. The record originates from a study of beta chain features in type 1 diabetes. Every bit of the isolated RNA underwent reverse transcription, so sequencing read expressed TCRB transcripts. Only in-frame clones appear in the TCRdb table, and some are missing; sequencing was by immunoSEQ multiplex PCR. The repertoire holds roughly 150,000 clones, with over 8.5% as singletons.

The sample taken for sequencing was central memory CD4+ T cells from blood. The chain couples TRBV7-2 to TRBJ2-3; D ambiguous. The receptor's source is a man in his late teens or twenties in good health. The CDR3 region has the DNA TGTGCCAGCAGTCACCCATCTGGGGATACGCAGTATTTT. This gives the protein CASSHPSGDTQYF.